This T cell receptor (beta chain) originates from a study of early stage breast cancer tumors. Across the study: About 80% of the 16 invasive tumors were ER+, PR+ and HER2-. Study-wide results and limits: Tumors had approximately 2.6-fold higher T cell density and higher clonality than adjacent normal breast tissue.

A note on this clone: As yet, its antigen is unknown.

Blood replicates held 0.5 ug DNA, tumor or normal breast roughly 1.5 ug, two each. Sequencing was performed with immunoSEQ multiplex PCR; in TCRdb, only in-frame clones are kept and a portion is missing. The table has 40,000 to 60,000 clones, roughly 83% seen once. Trimming removed 3 bases from V and 7 bases from J, with 14 bases in between. This CDR3 spans 14 amino acids. Germline values: CDR1 LNHDA, CDR2 SQIVND (reference sequence). The source of this sequence is a person between 50 and 60 years old with breast cancer. The chain recombines TRBV19 with TRBJ2-3; D may be TRBD1 (6 bases). The sequenced sample was blood. The CDR3 DNA follows: TGTGCCAGTAGTATCCACAGGGCATTGAATACGCAGTATTTT. Translation: CASSIHRALNTQYF.